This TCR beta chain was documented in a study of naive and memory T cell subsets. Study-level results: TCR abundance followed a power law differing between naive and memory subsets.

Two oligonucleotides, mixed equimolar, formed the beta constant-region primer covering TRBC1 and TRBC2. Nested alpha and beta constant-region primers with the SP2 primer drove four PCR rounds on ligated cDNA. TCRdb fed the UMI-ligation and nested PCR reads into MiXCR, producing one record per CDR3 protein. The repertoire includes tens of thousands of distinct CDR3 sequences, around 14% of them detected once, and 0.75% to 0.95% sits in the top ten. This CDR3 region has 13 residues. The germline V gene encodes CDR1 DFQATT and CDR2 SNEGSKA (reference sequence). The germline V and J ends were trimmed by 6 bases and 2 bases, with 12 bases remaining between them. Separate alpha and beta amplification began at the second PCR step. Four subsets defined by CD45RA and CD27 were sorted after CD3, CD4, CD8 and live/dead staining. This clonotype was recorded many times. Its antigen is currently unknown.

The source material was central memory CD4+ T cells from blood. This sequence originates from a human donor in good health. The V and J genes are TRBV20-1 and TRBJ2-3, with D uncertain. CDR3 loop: CSAPPVSTDTQYF. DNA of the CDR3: TGCAGTGCCCCTCCGGTTTCCACAGATACGCAGTATTTT.